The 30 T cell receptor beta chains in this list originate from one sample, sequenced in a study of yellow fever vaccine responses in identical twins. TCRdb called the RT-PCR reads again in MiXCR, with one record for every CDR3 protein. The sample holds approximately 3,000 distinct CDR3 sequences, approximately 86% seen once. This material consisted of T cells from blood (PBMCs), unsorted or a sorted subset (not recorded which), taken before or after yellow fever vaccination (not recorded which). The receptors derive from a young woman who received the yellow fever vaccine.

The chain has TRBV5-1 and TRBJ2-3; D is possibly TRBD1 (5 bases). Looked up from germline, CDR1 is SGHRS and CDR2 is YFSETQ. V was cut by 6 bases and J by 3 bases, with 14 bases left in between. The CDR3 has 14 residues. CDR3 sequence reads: CASTFATATDTQYF. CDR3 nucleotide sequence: TGCGCCAGCACTTTTGCGACAGCTACAGATACGCAGTATTTT.

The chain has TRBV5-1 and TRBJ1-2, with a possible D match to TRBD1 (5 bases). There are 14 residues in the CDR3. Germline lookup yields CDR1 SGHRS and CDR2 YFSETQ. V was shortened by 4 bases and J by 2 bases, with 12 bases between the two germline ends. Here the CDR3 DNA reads TGCGCCAGCAGCCCGGGGCCAGAAAACTATGGCTACACCTTC. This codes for CASSPGPENYGYTF.

The CDR3 bases are TGTGCCAGCAGCCACAACAGGGGGCAAACCCAGAACACTGAAGCTTTCTTT. Encoded protein: CASSHNRGQTQNTEAFF. The V gene is TRBV7-9, the J gene TRBJ1-1, with TRBD1 identical over 9 bases. CDR3 length: 17 amino acids. With V trimmed by 5 bases and J by 1 base, 11 bases remained unmatched. The V gene's germline CDR1 is SEHNR and CDR2 FQNEAQ (reference sequence).

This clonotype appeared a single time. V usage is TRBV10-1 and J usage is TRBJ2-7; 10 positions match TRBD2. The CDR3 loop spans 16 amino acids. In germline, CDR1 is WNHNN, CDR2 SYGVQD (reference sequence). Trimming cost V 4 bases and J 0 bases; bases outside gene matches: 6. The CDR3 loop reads CASSVPWTSGSYEQYF. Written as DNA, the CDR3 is TGCGCCAGCAGTGTCCCATGGACTAGCGGCTCCTACGAGCAGTACTTC.

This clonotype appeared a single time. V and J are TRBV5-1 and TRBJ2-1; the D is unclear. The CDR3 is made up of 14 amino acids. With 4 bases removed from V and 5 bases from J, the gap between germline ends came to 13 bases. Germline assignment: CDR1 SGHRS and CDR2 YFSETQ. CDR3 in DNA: TGCGCCAGCAGCCTGCGCCGGCAGGACAATGAGCAGTTCTTC. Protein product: CASSLRRQDNEQFF.

CDR3 amino acids: CASRLLGEQFF. The CDR3 nucleotides are TGTGCAAGTCGCTTATTGGGCGAGCAGTTCTTC. The chain is built from TRBV12-2 and TRBJ2-1. TRBV12-2 corresponds to a pseudogene. This CDR3 comprises 11 residues.

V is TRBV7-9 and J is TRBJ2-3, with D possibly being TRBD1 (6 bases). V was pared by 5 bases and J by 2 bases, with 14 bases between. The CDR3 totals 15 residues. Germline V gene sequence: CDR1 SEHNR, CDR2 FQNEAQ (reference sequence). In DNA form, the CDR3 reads TGTGCCAGCAGCGTAACAGGGATCCTCACAGATACGCAGTATTTT. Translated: CASSVTGILTDTQYF. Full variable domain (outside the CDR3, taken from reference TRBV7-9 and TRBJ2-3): DTGVSQNPRHKITKRGQNVTFRCDPISEHNRLYWYRQTLGQGPEFLTYFQNEAQLEKSRLLSDRFSAERPKGSFSTLEIQRTEQGDSAMYLCASSVTGILTDTQYFGPGTRLTVL.

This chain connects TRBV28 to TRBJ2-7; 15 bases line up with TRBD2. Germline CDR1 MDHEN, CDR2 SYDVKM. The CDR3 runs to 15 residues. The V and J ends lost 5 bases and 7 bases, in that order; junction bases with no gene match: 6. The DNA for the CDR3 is TGTGCCAGCAGTAGGACCGGGACTAGCGGGAGGGAGCAGTACTTC. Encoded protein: CASSRTGTSGREQYF.

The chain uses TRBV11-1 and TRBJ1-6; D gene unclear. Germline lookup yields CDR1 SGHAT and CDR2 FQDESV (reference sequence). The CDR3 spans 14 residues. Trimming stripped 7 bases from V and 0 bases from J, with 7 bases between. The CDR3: CASKQSSYNSPLHF. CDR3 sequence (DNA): TGTGCCAGCAAGCAGAGCTCCTATAATTCACCCCTCCACTTT.

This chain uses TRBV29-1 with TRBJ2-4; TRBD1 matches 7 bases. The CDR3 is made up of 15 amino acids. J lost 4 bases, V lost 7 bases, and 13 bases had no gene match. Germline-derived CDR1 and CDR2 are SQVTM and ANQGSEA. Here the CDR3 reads CSARDRVKGKNIQYF. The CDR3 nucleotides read TGCAGCGCCAGAGACAGGGTAAAGGGGAAAAACATTCAGTACTTC.

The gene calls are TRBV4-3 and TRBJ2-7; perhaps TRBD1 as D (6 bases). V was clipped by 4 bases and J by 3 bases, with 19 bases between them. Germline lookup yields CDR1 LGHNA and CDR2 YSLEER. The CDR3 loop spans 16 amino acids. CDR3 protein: CASSRGRAQGLYEQYF. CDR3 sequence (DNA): TGCGCCAGCAGCCGAGGCCGGGCACAGGGCCTCTACGAGCAGTACTTC.

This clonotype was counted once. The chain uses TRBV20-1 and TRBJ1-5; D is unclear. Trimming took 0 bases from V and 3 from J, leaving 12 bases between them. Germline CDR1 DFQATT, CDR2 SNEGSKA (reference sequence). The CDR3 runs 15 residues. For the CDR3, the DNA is TGCAGTGCTAGAGACGGGCTAGGGATCAATCAGCCCCAGCATTTT. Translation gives CSARDGLGINQPQHF.

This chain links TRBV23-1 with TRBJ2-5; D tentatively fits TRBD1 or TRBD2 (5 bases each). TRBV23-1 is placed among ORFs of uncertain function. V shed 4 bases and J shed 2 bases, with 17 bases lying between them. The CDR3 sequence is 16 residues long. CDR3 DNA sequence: TGCGCCAGCAGTCTCACGTATTTGGGACCACAAGAGACCCAGTACTTC. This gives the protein CASSLTYLGPQETQYF.

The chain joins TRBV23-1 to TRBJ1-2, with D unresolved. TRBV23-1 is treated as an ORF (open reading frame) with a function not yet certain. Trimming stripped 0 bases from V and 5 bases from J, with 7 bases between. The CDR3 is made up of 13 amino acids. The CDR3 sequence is CASSQSSSYGYTF. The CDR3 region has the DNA TGCGCCAGCAGTCAATCGTCCAGTTATGGCTACACCTTC.

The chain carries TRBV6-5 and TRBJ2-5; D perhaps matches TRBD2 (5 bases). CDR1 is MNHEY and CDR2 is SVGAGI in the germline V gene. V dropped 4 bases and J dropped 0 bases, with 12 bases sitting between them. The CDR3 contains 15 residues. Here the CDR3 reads CASSSGRRYQETQYF. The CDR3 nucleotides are TGTGCCAGCAGTTCGGGCCGGAGGTACCAAGAGACCCAGTACTTC.

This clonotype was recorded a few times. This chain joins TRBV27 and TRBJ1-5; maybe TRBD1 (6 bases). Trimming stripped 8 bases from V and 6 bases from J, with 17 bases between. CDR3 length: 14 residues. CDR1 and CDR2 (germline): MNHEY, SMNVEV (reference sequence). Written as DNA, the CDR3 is TGTGCCAGCGTATCTAGGAGAGGGGGTCAGCCCCAGCATTTT. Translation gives CASVSRRGGQPQHF.

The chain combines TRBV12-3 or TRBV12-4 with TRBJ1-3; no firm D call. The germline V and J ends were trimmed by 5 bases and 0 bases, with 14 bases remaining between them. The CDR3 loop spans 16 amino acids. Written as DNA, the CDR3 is TGTGCCAGCAGTCCCTCGGGCAAAATCTCTGGAAACACCATATATTTT. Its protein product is CASSPSGKISGNTIYF.

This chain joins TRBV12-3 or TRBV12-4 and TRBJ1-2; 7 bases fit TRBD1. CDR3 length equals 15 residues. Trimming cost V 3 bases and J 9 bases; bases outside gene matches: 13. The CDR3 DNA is TGTGCCAGCAGTTTGCCTCCAGGGGGGGGCGGGAGCTACACCTTC. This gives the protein CASSLPPGGGGSYTF.

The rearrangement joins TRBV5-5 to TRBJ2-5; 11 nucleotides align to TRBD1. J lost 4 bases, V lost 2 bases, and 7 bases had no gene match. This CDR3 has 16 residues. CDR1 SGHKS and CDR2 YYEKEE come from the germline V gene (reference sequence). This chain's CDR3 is CASSFGTGQGVETQYF. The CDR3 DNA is TGTGCCAGCAGCTTTGGAACGGGACAGGGGGTAGAGACCCAGTACTTC.

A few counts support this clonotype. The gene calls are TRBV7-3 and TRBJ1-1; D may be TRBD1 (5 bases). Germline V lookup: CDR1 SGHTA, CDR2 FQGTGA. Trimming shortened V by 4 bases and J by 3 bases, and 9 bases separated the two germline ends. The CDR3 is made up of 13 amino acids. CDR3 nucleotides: TGTGCCAGCAGCTCCGGGGACCACACTGAAGCTTTCTTT. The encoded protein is CASSSGDHTEAFF.

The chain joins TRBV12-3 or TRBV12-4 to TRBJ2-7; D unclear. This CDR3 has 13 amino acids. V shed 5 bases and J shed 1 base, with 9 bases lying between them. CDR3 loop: CASSSWDSYEQYF. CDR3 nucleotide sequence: TGTGCCAGCAGTAGCTGGGATTCCTACGAGCAGTACTTC.

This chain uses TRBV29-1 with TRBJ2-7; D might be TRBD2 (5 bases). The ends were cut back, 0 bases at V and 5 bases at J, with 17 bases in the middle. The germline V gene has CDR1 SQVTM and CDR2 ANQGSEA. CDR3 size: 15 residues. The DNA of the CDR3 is TGCAGCGTTGAAGATTTGGACTCAATCAGTAACGAGCAGTACTTC. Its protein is CSVEDLDSISNEQYF.

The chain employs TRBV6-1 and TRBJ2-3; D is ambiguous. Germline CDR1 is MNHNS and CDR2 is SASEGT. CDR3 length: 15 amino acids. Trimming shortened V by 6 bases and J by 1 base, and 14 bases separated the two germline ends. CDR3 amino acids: CASRSRALGTDTQYF. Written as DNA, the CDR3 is TGTGCCAGCAGAAGTCGAGCTTTAGGCACAGATACGCAGTATTTT.

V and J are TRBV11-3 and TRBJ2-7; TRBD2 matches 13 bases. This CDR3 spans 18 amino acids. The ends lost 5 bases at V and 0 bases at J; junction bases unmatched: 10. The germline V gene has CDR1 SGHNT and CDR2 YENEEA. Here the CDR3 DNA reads TGTGCCAGCAGCACGACCGGGACTAGCGGGACAAGCTCCTACGAGCAGTACTTC. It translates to CASSTTGTSGTSSYEQYF.

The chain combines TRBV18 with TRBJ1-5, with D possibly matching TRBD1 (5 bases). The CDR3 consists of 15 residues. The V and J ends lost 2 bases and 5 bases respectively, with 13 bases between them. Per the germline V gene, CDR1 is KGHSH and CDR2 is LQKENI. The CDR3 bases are TGTGCCAGCTCACCAGGTCAGGGAGTCTATCAGCCCCAGCATTTT. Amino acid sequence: CASSPGQGVYQPQHF. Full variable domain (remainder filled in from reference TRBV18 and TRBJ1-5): NAGVMQNPRHLVRRRGQEARLRCSPMKGHSHVYWYRQLPEEGLKFMVYLQKENIIDESGMPKERFSAEFPKEGPSILRIQQVVRGDSAAYFCASSPGQGVYQPQHFGDGTRLSIL.

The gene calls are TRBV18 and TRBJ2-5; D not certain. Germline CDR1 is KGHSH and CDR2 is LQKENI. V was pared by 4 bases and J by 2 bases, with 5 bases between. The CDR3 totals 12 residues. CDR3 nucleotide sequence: TGTGCCAGCTCACGAACACAAGAGACCCAGTACTTC. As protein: CASSRTQETQYF.

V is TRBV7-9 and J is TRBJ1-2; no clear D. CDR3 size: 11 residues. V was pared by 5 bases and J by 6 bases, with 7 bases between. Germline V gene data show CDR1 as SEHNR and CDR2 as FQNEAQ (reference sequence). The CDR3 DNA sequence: TGTGCCAGCAGCCTGGGGAATGGCTACACCTTC. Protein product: CASSLGNGYTF.

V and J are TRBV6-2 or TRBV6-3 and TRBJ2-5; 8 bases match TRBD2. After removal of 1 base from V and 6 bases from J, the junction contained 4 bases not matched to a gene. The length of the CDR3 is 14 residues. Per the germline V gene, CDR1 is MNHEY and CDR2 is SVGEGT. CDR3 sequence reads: CASSYLGLVKTQYF. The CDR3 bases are TGTGCCAGCAGTTACTTGGGACTAGTCAAGACCCAGTACTTC.

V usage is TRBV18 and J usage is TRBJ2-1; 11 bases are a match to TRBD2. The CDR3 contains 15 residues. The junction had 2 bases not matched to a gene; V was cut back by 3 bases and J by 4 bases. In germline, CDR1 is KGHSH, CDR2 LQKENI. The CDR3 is CASSPGTSGYNEQFF. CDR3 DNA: TGTGCCAGCTCACCCGGGACTAGCGGATACAATGAGCAGTTCTTC.

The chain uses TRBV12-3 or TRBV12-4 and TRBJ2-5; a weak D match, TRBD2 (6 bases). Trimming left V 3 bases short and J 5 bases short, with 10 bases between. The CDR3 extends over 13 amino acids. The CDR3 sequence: CASSLTRWETQYF. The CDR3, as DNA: TGTGCCAGCAGTTTGACTAGATGGGAGACCCAGTACTTC.